This TCR beta chain appears in the sequencing data of a study of blood T cell repertoires in COVID-19. Background on the study: T cells, B-cell-depleted T cells, or PBMCs supplied cDNA or gDNA.

The CDR3 covers 13 residues. Germline V lookup: CDR1 SGHAT, CDR2 FQNNGV. V was shortened by 5 bases and J by 5 bases, with 12 bases between the two germline ends. Participants were aged about 18 to 100 years from approximately 25 US areas. About this clone: The sample carries other DNA sequences with the same CDR3.

Assay used: immunoSEQ multiplex PCR; TCRdb lists only in-frame clones, some missing. The repertoire holds around 260,000 clones, with approximately 79% as singletons. Material: PBMCs or T cells enriched from blood (not recorded which). The clonotype originates from a man aged 25-45 years with acute COVID-19. This sequence joins TRBV11-2 and TRBJ1-1, with D hard to call. The CDR3 DNA reads TGTGCCAGCAGCCCGGGAGGGAGGACTGAAGCTTTCTTT. Its translation is CASSPGGRTEAFF.